This T cell receptor beta chain was sequenced for a study of blood T cell repertoires in COVID-19. Sequencing used immunoSEQ multiplex PCR; TCRdb keeps in-frame clones, though not all of them. This table holds more than 200,000 clones, approximately 89% found once. The V end was cut by 5 bases, the J end by 5 bases, with 9 bases between. The CDR3 contains 11 residues. Germline V CDR1 and CDR2: GTSNPN, SVGIG (reference sequence). This TCR was recovered from a woman in her 30s with acute COVID-19. The chain is built from TRBV30 and TRBJ1-2; tentatively, D is TRBD1 (5 bases). Sequencing was done on a sample of PBMCs or T cells enriched from blood (not recorded which). CDR3 residues: CAWDRAYGYTF. CDR3 coding DNA: TGTGCCTGGGACAGAGCTTATGGCTACACCTTC.